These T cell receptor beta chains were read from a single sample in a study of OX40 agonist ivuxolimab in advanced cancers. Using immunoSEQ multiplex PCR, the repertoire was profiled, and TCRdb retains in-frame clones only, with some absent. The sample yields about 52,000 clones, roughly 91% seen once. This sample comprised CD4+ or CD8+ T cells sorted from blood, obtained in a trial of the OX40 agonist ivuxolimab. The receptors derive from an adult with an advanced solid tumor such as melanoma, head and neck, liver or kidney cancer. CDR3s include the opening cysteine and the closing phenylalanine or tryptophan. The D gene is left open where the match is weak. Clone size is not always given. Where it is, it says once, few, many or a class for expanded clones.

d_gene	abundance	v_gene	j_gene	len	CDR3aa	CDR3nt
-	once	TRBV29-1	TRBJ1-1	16	CSVVGARRKENTEAFF	TGCAGCGTGGTCGGGGCAAGGAGAAAAGAGAACACTGAAGCTTTCTTT
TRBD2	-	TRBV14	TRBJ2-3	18	CASSQGASGTLPADTQYF	TGTGCCAGCAGCCAAGGGGCTAGCGGGACCCTTCCCGCAGATACGCAGTATTTT
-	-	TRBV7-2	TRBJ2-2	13	CATVTENTGELFF	TGTGCCACCGTGACAGAGAACACCGGGGAGCTGTTTTTT
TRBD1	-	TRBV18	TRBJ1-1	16	CASSQPGQGPRTEAFF	TGTGCCAGCTCACAACCGGGACAGGGGCCGCGAACTGAAGCTTTCTTT
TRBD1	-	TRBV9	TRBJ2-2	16	CASSEGGQGYRGELFF	TGTGCCAGCAGCGAGGGGGGACAGGGATACCGCGGGGAGCTGTTTTTT
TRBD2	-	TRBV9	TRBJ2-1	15	CASSDPSGRVLEQFF	TGTGCCAGCAGCGACCCTAGCGGGAGAGTTCTTGAGCAGTTCTTC
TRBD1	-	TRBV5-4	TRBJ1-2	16	CASSLPPGTENYGYTF	TGTGCCAGCAGCTTACCTCCCGGGACAGAGAACTATGGCTACACCTTC
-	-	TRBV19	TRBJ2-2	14	CASSDRDGTGELFF	TGTGCCAGTAGCGACCGGGATGGCACCGGGGAGCTGTTTTTT
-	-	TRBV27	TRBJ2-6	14	CASSYGYGANVLTF	TGTGCCAGCAGTTACGGATACGGGGCCAACGTCCTGACTTTC
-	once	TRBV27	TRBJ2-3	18	CASSPELVSPPSTDTQYF	TGTGCCAGCAGCCCTGAGTTAGTGAGCCCTCCTAGCACAGATACGCAGTATTTT
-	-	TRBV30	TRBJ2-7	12	CAWSAPSYEQYF	TGTGCCTGGAGTGCACCGTCCTACGAGCAGTACTTC
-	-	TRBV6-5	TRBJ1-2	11	CASSYGYGYTF	TGTGCCAGCAGTTACGGCTATGGCTACACCTTC
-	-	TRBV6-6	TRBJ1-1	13	CASTPGGGTEAFF	TGTGCCAGCACCCCCGGCGGGGGCACTGAAGCTTTCTTT
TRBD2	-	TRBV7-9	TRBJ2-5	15	CASSLMEGGQETQYF	TGTGCCAGCAGCTTAATGGAGGGAGGGCAAGAGACCCAGTACTTC
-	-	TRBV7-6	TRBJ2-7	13	CASSPALSYEQYF	TGTGCCAGCAGCCCCGCCCTCTCCTACGAGCAGTACTTC
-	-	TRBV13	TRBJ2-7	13	CASSFQTAYEQYF	TGTGCCAGCAGCTTCCAGACAGCCTACGAGCAGTACTTC
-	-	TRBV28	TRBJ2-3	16	CASSSRHWTATDTQYF	TGTGCCAGCAGTTCACGCCATTGGACAGCAACAGATACGCAGTATTTT
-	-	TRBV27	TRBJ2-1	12	CASSLGNNEQFF	TGTGCCAGCAGTCTCGGAAACAATGAGCAGTTCTTC
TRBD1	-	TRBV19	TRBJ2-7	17	CASSTTSTDRGYYEQYF	TGTGCCAGTAGTACAACATCTACGGACAGGGGATACTACGAGCAGTACTTC
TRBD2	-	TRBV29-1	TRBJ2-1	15	CSVVSASGTYNEQFF	TGCAGCGTTGTCTCAGCTAGCGGGACCTACAATGAGCAGTTCTTC
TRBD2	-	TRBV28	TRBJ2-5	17	CASSLLRNGGWRETQYF	TGTGCCAGCAGTTTATTAAGGAACGGGGGGTGGAGGGAGACCCAGTACTTC
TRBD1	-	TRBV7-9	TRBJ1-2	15	CASSWDSNSIYGYTF	TGTGCCAGCAGCTGGGACAGCAATTCAATCTATGGCTACACCTTC
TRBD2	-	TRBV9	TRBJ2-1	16	CASSPPGLAGYNEQFF	TGTGCCAGCAGCCCACCGGGACTAGCGGGATACAATGAGCAGTTCTTC
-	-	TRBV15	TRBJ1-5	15	CATSRDRGSHQPQHF	TGTGCCACCAGCAGAGATCGAGGCAGTCATCAGCCCCAGCATTTT
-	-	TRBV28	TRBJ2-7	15	CASSLERLEAYEQYF	TGTGCCAGCAGTTTAGAGAGGCTTGAGGCCTACGAGCAGTACTTC
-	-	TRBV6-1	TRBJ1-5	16	CASSEARRHLNQPQHF	TGTGCCAGCAGTGAAGCCAGGAGACACCTTAATCAGCCCCAGCATTTT
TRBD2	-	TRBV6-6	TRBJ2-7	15	CASSGVREDSYEQYF	TGTGCCAGCAGCGGGGTCCGGGAGGACTCCTACGAGCAGTACTTC
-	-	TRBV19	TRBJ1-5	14	CASTLVQENQPQHF	TGTGCCAGTACCTTAGTACAGGAAAATCAGCCCCAGCATTTT
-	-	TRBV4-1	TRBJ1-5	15	CASSLRWGSNQPQHF	TGCGCCAGCAGCCTCCGATGGGGGAGCAATCAGCCCCAGCATTTT
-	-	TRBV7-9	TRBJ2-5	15	CASSLGTGEEETQYF	TGTGCCAGCAGCCTAGGGACTGGAGAGGAAGAGACCCAGTACTTC
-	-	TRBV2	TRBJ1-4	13	CASSEGANEKLFF	TGTGCCAGCAGTGAGGGAGCTAATGAAAAACTGTTTTTT
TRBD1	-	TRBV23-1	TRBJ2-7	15	CASSQSWTGAPEQYF	TGCGCCAGCAGTCAATCCTGGACAGGGGCCCCCGAGCAGTACTTC
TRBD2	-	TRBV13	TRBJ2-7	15	CASSIGLAGTYEQYF	TGTGCCAGCAGCATAGGACTAGCGGGAACCTACGAGCAGTACTTC
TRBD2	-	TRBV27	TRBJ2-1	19	CASSKRGLAGFILSDEQFF	TGTGCCAGCAGCAAGCGGGGACTAGCGGGATTTATACTGTCGGATGAGCAGTTCTTC
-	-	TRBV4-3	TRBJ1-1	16	CASSVGEGWGKTEAFF	TGCGCCAGCAGCGTAGGCGAGGGGTGGGGGAAGACTGAAGCTTTCTTT
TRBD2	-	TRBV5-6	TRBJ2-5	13	CASSLGGGETQYF	TGTGCCAGCAGCTTGGGGGGAGGGGAGACCCAGTACTTC
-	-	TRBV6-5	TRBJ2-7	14	CASSLNRVDYEQYF	TGTGCCAGCAGCCTAAATCGAGTTGACTACGAGCAGTACTTC
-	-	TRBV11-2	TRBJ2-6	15	CASSSVGSGANVLTF	TGTGCCAGCAGCTCGGTGGGCTCTGGGGCCAACGTCCTGACTTTC
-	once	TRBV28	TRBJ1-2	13	CASSEAPNYGYTF	TGTGCCAGTTCGGAGGCACCTAACTATGGCTACACCTTC
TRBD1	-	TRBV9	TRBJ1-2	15	CASSASGTGRYGYTF	TGTGCCAGCAGCGCATCCGGGACAGGGAGGTATGGCTACACCTTC
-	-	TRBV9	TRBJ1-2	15	CASSVATNPTYGYTF	TGTGCCAGCAGCGTAGCTACAAATCCCACCTATGGCTACACCTTC
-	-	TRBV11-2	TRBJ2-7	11	CASSPSYEQYF	TGTGCCAGCAGCCCGTCCTACGAGCAGTACTTC
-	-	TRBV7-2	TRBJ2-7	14	CASSLMSPSYEQYF	TGTGCCAGCAGCTTAATGTCCCCCTCCTACGAGCAGTACTTC
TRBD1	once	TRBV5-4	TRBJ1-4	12	CASRRDRVILLF	TGTGCCAGCAGGCGGGACAGGGTCATACTTCTGTTC
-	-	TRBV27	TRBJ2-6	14	CASSIGVGANVLTF	TGTGCCAGCAGTATAGGGGTAGGGGCCAACGTCCTGACTTTC
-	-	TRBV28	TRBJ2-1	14	CASSSQGPLRRWFF	TGTGCCAGCAGCTCCCAGGGACCGCTACGCAGGTGGTTCTTC
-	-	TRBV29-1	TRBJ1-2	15	CSVDSMRDQDYGYTF	TGCAGCGTTGATTCTATGAGGGATCAGGACTATGGCTACACCTTC
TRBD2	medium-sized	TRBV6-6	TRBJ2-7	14	CATALAGGPYEQYF	TGTGCCACCGCACTAGCGGGAGGGCCGTACGAGCAGTACTTC
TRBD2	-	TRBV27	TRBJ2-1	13	CASRPSGVSEQFF	TGTGCCAGCAGGCCTAGCGGCGTTAGTGAGCAGTTCTTC
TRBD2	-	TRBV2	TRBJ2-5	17	CASSELGLAGGQETQYF	TGTGCCAGCAGTGAATTGGGACTAGCGGGAGGGCAAGAGACCCAGTACTTC
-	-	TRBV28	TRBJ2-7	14	CASSFEGGSYEQYF	TGTGCCAGCAGTTTCGAGGGGGGGAGCTACGAGCAGTACTTC
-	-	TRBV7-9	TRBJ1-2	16	CASSPPSLRGDYGYTF	TGTGCCAGCAGCCCGCCCAGCCTCCGAGGAGACTATGGCTACACCTTC